This TCR beta chain was sequenced for a study of PD-1 blockade in mismatch repair-deficient tumors. Study-wide points: After pembrolizumab, tumor-resident clones rose rapidly, then generally contracted before radiologic responses.

As concerns this clone: Antigen: not known.

Generated by immunoSEQ multiplex PCR, the TCRdb table keeps only in-frame clones and is missing some. This sample has around 38,000 clones; about 76% occur once, and the top ten carry 22%. PCR or immunohistochemistry showed mismatch repair deficiency in every enrolled patient. CDR3 length: 15 amino acids. V gave up 5 bases and J gave up 2 bases, with 13 bases separating them. Germline assignment: CDR1 SGHVS and CDR2 FQNEAQ. This TCR derives from an adult with mismatch repair-deficient cancer. This sample comprised peripheral blood, obtained 4 weeks after starting pembrolizumab. The chain is built from TRBV7-8 and TRBJ1-5, with D perhaps matching TRBD1 (5 bases). The CDR3 sequence is CASSRRTGGNQPQHF. For the CDR3, the DNA is TGTGCCAGCAGCCGCCGGACGGGGGGCAATCAGCCCCAGCATTTT.